The 16 T cell receptor beta chains in this list originate from one sample, sequenced in a study of blood T cell repertoires in COVID-19. Clones were read by immunoSEQ multiplex PCR, and TCRdb kept only the in-frame ones, dropping some. The sample shows approximately 94,000 clones, more than 65% of them seen only once. The sample comprised peripheral blood. These receptors all come from a woman in her 70s with acute or convalescent COVID-19.

This clone was seen a few times. The chain has TRBV27 and TRBJ1-1; a weak D match, TRBD1 (6 bases). V dropped 5 bases and J dropped 5 bases, with 21 bases sitting between them. CDR1 is MNHEY, CDR2 SMNVEV, per germline (reference sequence). There are 16 residues in the CDR3. The CDR3 spells CASSPIPWGPRTEAFF. The CDR3 coding sequence is TGTGCCAGCAGTCCAATCCCCTGGGGGCCGAGGACTGAAGCTTTCTTT.

The table lists this clone with a count of one. The J gene is TRBJ1-1, the V gene TRBV7-2, with D unresolved. The CDR3 spans 13 residues. Germline V lookup: CDR1 SGHTA, CDR2 FQGNSA. V shed 2 bases and J shed 11 bases, with 15 bases lying between them. CDR3 loop: CASSLQVSGWAFF. Here the CDR3 DNA reads TGTGCCAGCAGCTTACAGGTGTCGGGATGGGCTTTCTTT.

V gene TRBV4-1 combines with J gene TRBJ2-5, with D uncertain. The CDR3 loop spans 15 amino acids. Trimming pared 2 bases from V and 4 bases from J, leaving 14 bases between. Germline lookup yields CDR1 MGHRA and CDR2 YSYEKL. Here the CDR3 reads CASSQPSVHAETQYF. CDR3 nucleotides: TGCGCCAGCAGCCAACCGAGCGTACACGCAGAGACCCAGTACTTC.

The gene calls are TRBV9 and TRBJ1-2, with TRBD1 matching 7 bases. V shed 3 bases and J 7 bases; nucleotides not matched to a gene: 6. The germline CDR1 and CDR2 sequences are SGDLS and YYNGEE. The length of the CDR3 is 13 residues. The CDR3 sequence: CASSAINRGGYTF. The CDR3 DNA sequence: TGTGCCAGCAGCGCGATAAACAGGGGTGGCTACACCTTC. Full variable domain (outside the CDR3, taken from reference TRBV9 and TRBJ1-2): DSGVTQTPKHLITATGQRVTLRCSPRSGDLSVYWYQQSLDQGLQFLIQYYNGEERAKGNILERFSAQQFPDLHSELNLSSLELGDSALYFCASSAINRGGYTFGSGTRLTVV.

The chain links TRBV11-3 to TRBJ2-5; 7 bases align to TRBD2. Unmatched junction bases numbered 10, after V lost 6 bases and J lost 6 bases. This CDR3 is 14 amino acids long. Germline values: CDR1 SGHNT, CDR2 YENEEA. The chain's CDR3 is CASSPSGEGKTQYF. CDR3 DNA: TGTGCCAGCAGTCCCAGCGGGGAGGGGAAGACCCAGTACTTC.

The gene calls are TRBV5-6 and TRBJ2-7, with 10 bases lining up with TRBD1. The CDR3 loop spans 15 amino acids. Germline loops: CDR1 SGHDT, CDR2 YYEEEE. V gave up 4 bases and J gave up 5 bases; unmatched junction bases: 9. The CDR3 DNA is TGTGCCAGCAGCAGTCCCGACAGGGGGCTAAACGAGCAGTACTTC. Translated: CASSSPDRGLNEQYF.

This chain links TRBV29-1 with TRBJ1-4, with unresolved D. Germline V CDR1 and CDR2: SQVTM, ANQGSEA. The V and J ends lost 3 bases and 8 bases respectively, with 7 bases between them. CDR3 length: 11 amino acids. CDR3 sequence reads: CSVERGEKLFF. In nucleotides, the CDR3 is TGCAGCGTTGAGCGGGGAGAAAAACTGTTTTTT.

The V and J genes are TRBV10-3 and TRBJ1-3; perhaps TRBD1 as D (6 bases). The V and J ends lost 10 bases and 0 bases respectively, with 13 bases between them. CDR1 is ENHRY and CDR2 is SYGVKD in the germline V gene. This CDR3 contains 14 residues. CDR3 in amino acids: CATTSGDSGNTIYF. The CDR3 DNA is TGTGCCACCACTTCAGGGGACTCTGGAAACACCATATATTTT.

The chain couples TRBV5-1 to TRBJ1-3; D call uncertain. The CDR3 length is 15 residues. Trimming took 6 bases from V and 4 from J, leaving 17 bases between them. CDR1 SGHRS and CDR2 YFSETQ come from the germline V gene. The CDR3 is CASTTTPGAGNTIYF. CDR3 nucleotide sequence: TGCGCCAGCACCACAACCCCGGGAGCAGGAAACACCATATATTTT.

This chain links TRBV6-5 with TRBJ2-1, with 9 bases fitting TRBD1. This CDR3 spans 15 amino acids. Trimming at V came to 6 bases and at J to 3 bases, leaving 6 bases not matched to a gene. Germline values: CDR1 MNHEY, CDR2 SVGAGI. In DNA form, the CDR3 reads TGTGCCAGCAGCCGCCGGGACAGGGTCTACAATGAGCAGTTCTTC. It yields the protein CASSRRDRVYNEQFF.

The V gene is TRBV5-1, the J gene TRBJ1-2; 9 bases align to TRBD1. CDR3 length equals 16 residues. Germline V CDR1 and CDR2: SGHRS, YFSETQ. V lost 2 bases, J lost 4 bases, and 9 bases stayed unmatched. For the CDR3, the DNA is TGCGCCAGCAGCTTAGATGGACAGGGGCGACTCTATGGCTACACCTTC. It translates to CASSLDGQGRLYGYTF. The whole variable domain, remainder taken from reference TRBV5-1 and TRBJ1-2, is KAGVTQTPRYLIKTRGQQVTLSCSPISGHRSVSWYQQTPGQGLQFLFEYFSETQRNKGNFPGRFSGRQFSNSRSEMNVSTLELGDSALYLCASSLDGQGRLYGYTFGSGTRLTVV.

This clone ranks as medium-sized. The chain has TRBV12-1 and TRBJ1-2; the table's D call, TRBD1, has no DNA check behind it. TRBV12-1 is shown as a pseudogene. The length of the CDR3 is 14 residues. Here the CDR3 reads CASSSAGQGPGYTF. CDR3 nucleotides: TGTGCCAGCAGCTCAGCGGGACAGGGCCCTGGCTACACCTTC.

This chain uses TRBV19 with TRBJ1-3; D unresolved. CDR3 length equals 13 residues. Trimming cost V 3 bases and J 2 bases, with 5 bases left between them. In germline, CDR1 is LNHDA, CDR2 SQIVND (reference sequence). In DNA form, the CDR3 reads TGTGCCAGTAGTATGAACACTGGAAACACCATATATTTT. It is translated as CASSMNTGNTIYF.

The chain is built from TRBV7-2 and TRBJ1-6; D is undetermined. Per germline, CDR1 SGHTA and CDR2 FQGNSA. The CDR3 has 15 residues. V dropped 5 bases and J dropped 0 bases, with 8 bases sitting between them. The CDR3 nucleotides read TGTGCCAGCAGCGGGCAGGCCTCCTATAATTCACCCCTCCACTTT. As protein: CASSGQASYNSPLHF.

This sequence joins TRBV7-2 and TRBJ1-5; maybe TRBD1 (5 bases). V was shortened by 6 bases and J by 5 bases, with 14 bases between the two germline ends. The germline gives CDR1 SGHTA, CDR2 FQGNSA. This CDR3 contains 14 residues. CDR3 DNA: TGTGCCAGCAGTCAAACAGGAGACTATCAGCCCCAGCATTTT. This sequence encodes CASSQTGDYQPQHF.

The chain employs TRBV7-2 and TRBJ2-2, with 8 bases aligning to TRBD1. The trim removed 5 bases at V and 7 bases at J, leaving 9 bases unmatched. Germline CDR1 SGHTA, CDR2 FQGNSA. The CDR3 is made up of 15 amino acids. CDR3: CASSPRTGFVGELFF. Written as DNA, the CDR3 is TGTGCCAGCAGCCCGCGGACAGGGTTCGTCGGGGAGCTGTTTTTT.